The source of this TCR beta chain is a study of technical replicates of blood from four donors. The CDR3 spans 13 residues. Here immunoSEQ multiplex PCR was the method, and the copy in TCRdb shows in-frame clones only, minus some. Among about 79,000 clones listed, about 91% were seen once. The chain recombines TRBV12-1 with TRBJ1-2; the D call in the table, TRBD1, was not verified against the DNA. TRBV12-1 is shown as a pseudogene. This clonotype originated in a human donor in good health. Some clones in this sample may be carry-over from other donors' samples. Sequencing was done on a sample of T cells isolated from PBMCs. Here the CDR3 DNA reads TGTGCCAGCAGCTTTAAGGGGCAAGACGGCTACACCTTC. Its translation is CASSFKGQDGYTF.